This T cell receptor beta chain was profiled in a study of cytomegalovirus exposure and HLA in healthy donors. CDR1 MNHNY and CDR2 SVGAGI come from the germline V gene (reference sequence). The V gene end was trimmed by 7 bases and the J gene end by 3 bases; junction bases not matched to a gene: 8. This CDR3 spans 14 amino acids. As concerns this clone: Its antigen is currently unknown.

Though nominally healthy at sampling, donors likely had unrecorded immune exposures. General study results and limits: A later analysis by the authors found several of the most significant clusters apparently linked to common viral pathogens.

In the PCR, 60 Vbeta and 13 Jbeta primers were used. The data were produced by immunoSEQ multiplex PCR, yet TCRdb's version contains in-frame clones alone and is incomplete. The table lists 120,000 to 150,000 clones, under 85% of them singletons. The sample was PBMCs. The receptor comes from a man between 18 and 35 years old in good health and CMV-seronegative. This chain joins TRBV6-6 and TRBJ1-1; 7 positions agree with TRBD1. CDR3 DNA: TGTGCCAGCAACCTACAGGGGCCAGACACTGAAGCTTTCTTT. Protein product: CASNLQGPDTEAFF.